The rows below give T cell receptor beta chains drawn from one sample of a study of T cell responses to AZD1222 COVID-19 vaccine. Clones were read by immunoSEQ multiplex PCR, and TCRdb kept only the in-frame ones, dropping some. This table holds roughly 70,000 clones, about 88% found once. The sample consisted of peripheral blood, taken 28 days after the second dose of the MenACWY control vaccine. The source of these receptors is an adult who received the MenACWY meningococcal vaccine as a control. Both conserved end residues are part of each CDR3. D genes are given only for firm matches. Clone size is not always given. Where it is, it says once, few, many or a class for expanded clones.

CDR3nt: TGCGCCAGCAGTCAGGGGGACTACGAGCAGTACTTC; CDR3aa: CASSQGDYEQYF; d_gene: TRBD1; v_gene: TRBV5-1; j_gene: TRBJ2-7; abundance: .
CDR3nt: TGTGCCAGCAGCCCCGGACAGGGAGAGTACGAGCAGTACTTC; CDR3aa: CASSPGQGEYEQYF; d_gene: TRBD1; v_gene: TRBV11-1; j_gene: TRBJ2-7; abundance: .
CDR3nt: TGTGCCAGCGCCGGGACTTGGGGTGACGAGCAGTACTTC; CDR3aa: CASAGTWGDEQYF; d_gene: .; v_gene: TRBV6-5; j_gene: TRBJ2-7; abundance: .
CDR3nt: TGTGCCAGCAGAAAGGACAGGGTTTGGGACGAGCAGTACTTC; CDR3aa: CASRKDRVWDEQYF; d_gene: TRBD1; v_gene: TRBV6-5; j_gene: TRBJ2-7; abundance: few
CDR3nt: TGTGCCAGCGCCCCCGTGGTGGGACTGTTTTTT; CDR3aa: CASAPVVGLFF; d_gene: .; v_gene: TRBV21-1; j_gene: TRBJ1-4; abundance: .
CDR3nt: TGTGCCAGCAGCGTAGAAAGGGGAGAGCAGTACTTC; CDR3aa: CASSVERGEQYF; d_gene: .; v_gene: TRBV9; j_gene: TRBJ2-7; abundance: .
CDR3nt: TGTGCCATCAGTGAGTCAACTTTCAATCAGCCCCAGCATTTT; CDR3aa: CAISESTFNQPQHF; d_gene: .; v_gene: TRBV10-3; j_gene: TRBJ1-5; abundance: .
CDR3nt: TGTGCCAGCAGCTTATCCCGGGGCCAGCCCCAGCATTTT; CDR3aa: CASSLSRGQPQHF; d_gene: .; v_gene: TRBV7-8; j_gene: TRBJ1-5; abundance: .
CDR3nt: TGTGCCAGCTCCGGGACAGGGTCGTCTGGCGGCTACACCTTC; CDR3aa: CASSGTGSSGGYTF; d_gene: TRBD1; v_gene: TRBV28; j_gene: TRBJ1-2; abundance: .
CDR3nt: TGTGCCAGCAGGCGGGACAACAATCAGCCCCAGCATTTT; CDR3aa: CASRRDNNQPQHF; d_gene: .; v_gene: TRBV12-3/TRBV12-4; j_gene: TRBJ1-5; abundance: .
CDR3nt: TGTGCCAGCTCACCACAGGCAGGGCCCCCTGACTATGGCTACACCTTC; CDR3aa: CASSPQAGPPDYGYTF; d_gene: .; v_gene: TRBV18; j_gene: TRBJ1-2; abundance: .
CDR3nt: TGCGCCAGCAGCGTGGACGGGGTCACCGGGGAGCTGTTTTTT; CDR3aa: CASSVDGVTGELFF; d_gene: .; v_gene: TRBV5-1; j_gene: TRBJ2-2; abundance: .
CDR3nt: TGTGCCACGGCGGGGGGGATGTATGGCTACACCTTC; CDR3aa: CATAGGMYGYTF; d_gene: .; v_gene: TRBV25-1; j_gene: TRBJ1-2; abundance: few
CDR3nt: TGTGCCAGCACTCGGGGAGGCCTCAATGAAAAACTGTTTTTT; CDR3aa: CASTRGGLNEKLFF; d_gene: .; v_gene: TRBV25-1; j_gene: TRBJ1-4; abundance: .
CDR3nt: TGTGCCAGCTCACCACCGTATGGGGCCCGTGGGGGTTACGAGCAGTACTTC; CDR3aa: CASSPPYGARGGYEQYF; d_gene: .; v_gene: TRBV18; j_gene: TRBJ2-7; abundance: .
CDR3nt: TGTGCCAGCAGACAGGGGGCAAGGACCGGGGAGCTGTTTTTT; CDR3aa: CASRQGARTGELFF; d_gene: TRBD1; v_gene: TRBV27; j_gene: TRBJ2-2; abundance: .
CDR3nt: TGTGCCAGCAGCGGAAGCATCCCTCGGGAGGGGGACAATGAGCAGTTCTTC; CDR3aa: CASSGSIPREGDNEQFF; d_gene: TRBD2; v_gene: TRBV9; j_gene: TRBJ2-1; abundance: few